This T cell receptor (beta chain) was identified during a study of response to subunit inactivated influenza vaccine. Whole-study findings and limits: It was suggested by the authors that few new T cells are recruited by each seasonal influenza vaccination.

MiXCR was run by TCRdb on the RT-PCR reads, yielding one entry per CDR3 protein. The sample yields hundreds of thousands of distinct CDR3 sequences, about a fifth seen once. On this clonotype: Its antigen is currently unknown.

The CDR3 is 16 amino acids. CDR1 is LGHNT and CDR2 is FRNRAP in the germline V gene. V lost 7 bases and J lost 5; bases outside the gene matches: 13. Sequencing was performed on PBMCs from blood, taken roughly 5 days after vaccination. The genes are TRBV12-5 and TRBJ2-1; 8 positions agree with TRBD2. This TCR came from a man aged 45-65 years who received an inactivated influenza vaccine. Written as DNA, the CDR3 is TGTGCTAGTGCCGCTGGGAGTCTAGCGGGTGACAATGAGCAGTTCTTC. Translation gives CASAAGSLAGDNEQFF.